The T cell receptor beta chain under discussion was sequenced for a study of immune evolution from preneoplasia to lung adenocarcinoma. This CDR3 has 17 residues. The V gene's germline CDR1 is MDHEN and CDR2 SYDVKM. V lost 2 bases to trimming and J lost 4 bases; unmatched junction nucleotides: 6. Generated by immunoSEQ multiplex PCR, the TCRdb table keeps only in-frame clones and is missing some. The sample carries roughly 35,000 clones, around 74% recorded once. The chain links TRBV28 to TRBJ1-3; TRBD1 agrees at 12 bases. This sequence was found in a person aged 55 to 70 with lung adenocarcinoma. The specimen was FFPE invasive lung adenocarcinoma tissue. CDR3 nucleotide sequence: TGTGCCAGCAGTTTAGGGTTGGGACAGGGGGCCGGAAACACCATATATTTT. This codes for CASSLGLGQGAGNTIYF.